This entry features one T cell receptor beta chain sequence. The target of this receptor is not known. The input lacks base qualities; no much larger clone sits a single base away. This sample is part of a study of T cell responses to AZD1222 COVID-19 vaccine (dated by TCRdb to the early 2020s). For the wider study: Because spike-specific TCR depth and breadth did not differ between the two schedules, AZD1222 recipients who got a second dose at roughly 4 weeks were pooled with those who got a second dose at roughly 12 weeks. Trial participants were enrolled by age into subgroups of 18-55, 56-69 and 70-plus years, and around 150, 29 and 61 TCR-sequenced participants, respectively, were included in these subgroups. A total of 230 to 250 trial participants underwent TCR sequencing, of whom 207 had received two doses of AZD1222 and around 25 had received two doses of the MenACWY control vaccine.

Summary of the overall study and its limitations: A significant rise in spike-specific TCR breadth and depth was observed after two AZD1222 doses relative to day 0 and relative to MenACWY recipients. The vaccine-associated CD4 TCRs covered the entire spike protein, and the dominant responses fell in regions 160-218 and 743-854. Because no samples from the day 14 peak response were available, repertoires could be characterized only after the peak T cell response. In the small 56-69-year group, the increase in depth fell short of significance, most likely because of low power. Most participants were white British and females outnumbered males, and the authors suggested that clonal diversity may have been underestimated. Epitopes outside the regions mutated in the B.1.351 and B.1.1.7 variants were reportedly recognized by nearly half of the unique spike-specific TCRs. Conclusions about previously exposed vaccinees are limited because only a handful of AZD1222 recipients were SARS-CoV-2 seropositive at baseline.

The CDR3 regions of human TCRbeta chains were subjected to immunosequencing. In the paper's pipeline: TCRs in the repertoires were compared against a reference library of SARS-CoV-2-specific TCRs that had been generated with the MIRA antigen-specificity platform. Breadth was defined as the fraction of unique TCRs that were SARS-CoV-2-associated, and depth was defined as the fraction of total T cells that were SARS-CoV-2-associated. Using the MIRA data, each spike-specific TCR was mapped to the spike region that the TCR reacts to and placed in a CD4 or CD8 class. Log10-transformed breadth and depth values were compared by one-way ANOVA with Sidak's multiple comparisons tests. TCRdb took over this immuneACCESS table, retaining in-frame rearrangements with V and J assigned. Such tables are incomplete; in checked studies, under half of the missing clones stem from an unresolved V gene, and the remainder is unexplained. D and trimming were read from the DNA, whereas the V and J calls and clone size are those reported in that table. This sample comprises under 130,000 clones, 90% to 95% of them detected only once. Of the sample, over 40% falls within the top ten clones.

The time point label of this sample denotes: baseline before first vaccination. The vaccinee samples were drawn from two UK trials, COV001 and COV002, one of which was a single-blind randomized controlled phase 2/3 trial testing AZD1222 (ChAdOx1 nCoV-19) in healthy adults. Trial participant PBMC samples were collected at day 0 and day 28 after the second dose for TCRbeta chain sequencing. From the cysteine up to the phenylalanine, the CDR3 has a length of 11 residues. Just the 33-base CDR3 DNA is kept, in frame starting at base 1. In the germline V gene, CDR1 corresponds to SQVTM and CDR2 to ANQGSEA. V drops 6 bases and J drops 3 bases, leaving 6 bases in between.

The TCR sequence derives from an adult in good health. Sequenced material: peripheral blood, taken on day 0 of AZD1222 vaccination. This receptor chain uses TRBV29-1 and TRBJ2-1; TRBD2 could be the D gene, as 5 bases match. The nucleotide sequence is given as TGCAGCGTGAGCGGCTACAATGAGCAGTTCTTC. This encodes CSVSGYNEQFF.